This T cell receptor (beta chain) was sequenced in a study of cytomegalovirus exposure and HLA in healthy donors. V lost 6 bases, J lost 8 bases, and 19 bases lay in between. This CDR3 has 14 residues. Per the germline V gene, CDR1 is SNHLY and CDR2 is FYNNEI. This clone came up a few times. The study ran its PCR with 60 Vbeta and 13 Jbeta primers. TCRdb's copy holds only in-frame clones and misses some; the assay was immunoSEQ multiplex PCR. This sample has roughly 150,000 clones, with roughly 80% found just once. This receptor was obtained from a man younger than 30 in good health and CMV-seropositive. Material for sequencing was PBMCs. V usage is TRBV2 and J usage is TRBJ1-2; perhaps TRBD1 as D (5 bases). CDR3 in DNA: TGTGCCAGCAGGGACCTGGCGAGGGGAGGGGGCTACACCTTC. It yields the protein CASRDLARGGGYTF.